The 11 T cell receptor beta chains listed next were all sequenced from one sample in a study of blood T cell repertoires in COVID-19. Repertoires were generated with immunoSEQ multiplex PCR, while TCRdb's copy carries only in-frame clones and drops some. Among roughly 250,000 clones listed, around nine tenths were seen once. Sequenced: peripheral blood. These receptors were obtained from a woman in her thirties or forties who had recovered from COVID-19.

This chain links TRBV2 with TRBJ2-5; 8 bases agree with TRBD2. Germline V gene data show CDR1 as SNHLY and CDR2 as FYNNEI. Losses at the gene ends were 4 bases for V and 5 bases for J; bases not matched to a gene: 0. This CDR3 has 12 amino acids. The CDR3 is CASSGGRETQYF. CDR3 DNA: TGTGCCAGCAGTGGCGGGAGGGAGACCCAGTACTTC.

The chain has TRBV4-1 and TRBJ1-5; a possible D gene is TRBD1 (5 bases). CDR1 is MGHRA and CDR2 is YSYEKL in the germline V gene. The CDR3 totals 15 residues. V lost 3 bases to trimming and J lost 5 bases, with 14 bases between them. The CDR3 DNA sequence: TGCGCCAGCAGCCAGTCGGTTTTCAGGGATCAGCCCCAGCATTTT. It codes for CASSQSVFRDQPQHF.

V usage is TRBV19 and J usage is TRBJ2-1; 12 nucleotides match TRBD2. This CDR3 has 13 amino acids. V shed 4 bases, J shed 9 bases, and the junction held 1 base outside the gene matches. The V gene's germline CDR1 is LNHDA and CDR2 SQIVND (reference sequence). The CDR3 sequence: CASSTSGGGEQFF. The CDR3 DNA is TGTGCCAGTAGTACTAGCGGGGGGGGTGAGCAGTTCTTC. Based on the CDR3 plus reference TRBV19 and TRBJ2-1, the full variable domain is DGGITQSPKYLFRKEGQNVTLSCEQNLNHDAMYWYRQDPGQGLRLIYYSQIVNDFQKGDIAEGYSVSREKKESFPLTVTSAQKNPTAFYLCASSTSGGGEQFFGPGTRLTVL.

The rearrangement uses TRBV6-5 and TRBJ2-7, with TRBD1 matching 7 bases. Germline loops: CDR1 MNHEY, CDR2 SVGAGI. V lost 6 bases, J lost 5 bases, and 7 bases stayed unmatched. This CDR3 has 13 amino acids. As DNA, the CDR3 is TGTGCCAGCAGCCTCCAGACAGGGAACGAGCAGTACTTC. This encodes CASSLQTGNEQYF.

This chain links TRBV2 with TRBJ1-5, with 9 nucleotides matching TRBD1. Germline assignment: CDR1 SNHLY and CDR2 FYNNEI. This CDR3 spans 15 amino acids. With 8 bases clipped from V and 9 bases from J, the junction kept 14 bases outside the gene matches. The CDR3 DNA reads as TGTGCCAGCGGACAGGGACAGGGCAGTAAGATGCCCCAGCATTTT. It translates to CASGQGQGSKMPQHF.

The chain joins TRBV7-9 to TRBJ2-2; a weak D match, TRBD2 (6 bases). The germline CDR1 and CDR2 sequences are SEHNR and FQNEAQ (reference sequence). V was cut by 2 bases and J by 3 bases, with 19 bases left in between. The CDR3 loop spans 18 amino acids. CDR3 loop: CASSLHPPGTRYTGELFF. CDR3 coding DNA: TGTGCCAGCAGCTTACACCCCCCCGGGACTCGTTACACCGGGGAGCTGTTTTTT.

This clone was detected ten times or more. The rearrangement uses TRBV9 and TRBJ2-7, with TRBD1 as a possible D gene (6 bases). Trimming shortened V by 3 bases and J by 0 bases, and 13 bases separated the two germline ends. The CDR3 length is 15 residues. CDR1 is SGDLS and CDR2 is YYNGEE in the germline V gene. CDR3 coding DNA: TGTGCCAGCAGCGCAGGGGCGCCTTACTCCTACGAGCAGTACTTC. It is translated as CASSAGAPYSYEQYF. The whole variable domain, filled in from reference TRBV9 and TRBJ2-7, reads DSGVTQTPKHLITATGQRVTLRCSPRSGDLSVYWYQQSLDQGLQFLIQYYNGEERAKGNILERFSAQQFPDLHSELNLSSLELGDSALYFCASSAGAPYSYEQYFGPGTRLTVT.

The chain links TRBV28 to TRBJ2-5; TRBD1 agrees at 8 bases. With 7 bases clipped from V and 5 bases from J, the junction kept 9 bases outside the gene matches. Germline V lookup: CDR1 MDHEN, CDR2 SYDVKM. This CDR3 region has 14 residues. DNA for the CDR3: TGTGCCAGCAACAACAGGGGGTCGGATGAGACCCAGTACTTC. Translated: CASNNRGSDETQYF.

The chain employs TRBV27 and TRBJ1-2; a possible D gene is TRBD1 (6 bases). V was clipped by 4 bases and J by 9 bases, with 21 bases between them. The length of the CDR3 is 15 residues. Germline V CDR1 and CDR2: MNHEY, SMNVEV (reference sequence). CDR3 loop: CASSSQGGAVFRYTF. The CDR3 bases are TGTGCCAGCAGTTCCCAAGGGGGAGCTGTTTTTCGCTACACCTTC.

The chain is built from TRBV28 and TRBJ1-4, with 7 bases fitting TRBD1. Germline V gives CDR1 MDHEN, CDR2 SYDVKM. There are 18 residues in the CDR3. The V and J ends lost 2 bases and 0 bases, in that order; junction bases with no gene match: 9. CDR3 residues: CASSLIDRVSATNEKLFF. CDR3 DNA sequence: TGTGCCAGCAGTTTAATCGACAGGGTTTCCGCAACTAATGAAAAACTGTTTTTT.

The chain has TRBV6-2 or TRBV6-3 and TRBJ2-3; 10 bases align to TRBD2. V shed 4 bases and J 2 bases; nucleotides not matched to a gene: 3. CDR3 size: 15 residues. Germline-derived CDR1 and CDR2 are MNHEY and SVGEGT. The CDR3 here is CASSSLAGVTDTQYF. CDR3 nucleotides: TGTGCCAGCAGTTCTCTAGCGGGAGTCACAGATACGCAGTATTTT.